A selection of T cell receptor beta chains follows, all from one sample in a study of identifying expanded T cells in peripheral blood. Data came from immunoSEQ multiplex PCR; TCRdb stores just in-frame clones and leaves some out. The data show about 90,000 clones, with roughly 87% seen just once and approximately 5.4% held by the top ten. Sequenced input: blood. The receptors come from a person aged 18 to 70 in good health. Both conserved end residues are part of each CDR3. The D gene is left open where the match is weak. Clone size is not always given. Where it is, it says once, few, many or a class for expanded clones.

>NA|15|TRBJ1-1|few|TRBV5-1
CASGRLNTEATEAFF
TGCGCCAGTGGAAGATTGAACACTGAAGCTACGGAAGCTTTCTTT
>NA|14|TRBJ2-7|NA|TRBV27
CASSLAGAIYEQYF
TGTGCCAGCAGTTTAGCAGGGGCGATCTACGAGCAGTACTTC
>NA|13|TRBJ2-7|NA|TRBV6-5
CASTAGTRGEQYF
TGTGCCAGCACCGCAGGGACTCGCGGCGAGCAGTACTTC
>NA|13|TRBJ1-2|NA|TRBV7-3
CASSLSPSRGYTF
TGTGCCAGCAGCTTAAGTCCTAGTAGGGGCTACACCTTC
>NA|14|TRBJ2-1|once|TRBV7-2
CASSYPGTVLEQFF
TGTGCCAGCAGCTACCCCGGGACCGTTCTTGAGCAGTTCTTC
>NA|15|TRBJ2-7|NA|TRBV30
CAWGLQGLTSYEQYF
TGTGCCTGGGGTCTACAGGGCTTAACATCCTACGAGCAGTACTTC
>NA|9|TRBJ2-5|NA|TRBV20-1
CSAGGTQYF
TGCAGTGCCGGGGGGACCCAGTACTTC
>TRBD1|15|TRBJ2-7|NA|TRBV7-7
CASSPKTGFSYEQYF
TGTGCCAGCAGCCCTAAGACAGGGTTCTCCTACGAGCAGTACTTC
>NA|15|TRBJ1-5|NA|TRBV7-2
CASSSGVRYNQPQHF
TGTGCCAGCAGCTCCGGCGTAAGATACAATCAGCCCCAGCATTTT
>TRBD1|17|TRBJ1-5|NA|TRBV7-8
CASSALTGTGVNQPQHF
TGTGCCAGCAGCGCACTGACCGGGACAGGGGTCAATCAGCCCCAGCATTTT
>NA|15|TRBJ2-1|NA|TRBV11-3
CASSSMGRSYNEQFF
TGTGCCAGCAGCTCCATGGGACGCTCCTACAATGAGCAGTTCTTC
>NA|13|TRBJ1-1|NA|TRBV13
CASSFGRNTEAFF
TGTGCCAGCAGCTTTGGCAGGAACACTGAAGCTTTCTTT
>TRBD1|17|TRBJ1-4|few|TRBV2
CASSEARQGSTNEKLFF
TGTGCCAGCAGTGAAGCGCGACAGGGTTCAACTAATGAAAAACTGTTTTTT
>NA|14|TRBJ2-5|NA|TRBV6-6
CASSWTDAQETQYF
TGTGCCAGCAGTTGGACAGACGCCCAAGAGACCCAGTACTTC
>TRBD1|17|TRBJ1-2|NA|TRBV2
CASSEALRDRPFYGYTF
TGTGCCAGCAGTGAAGCGCTCCGGGACAGGCCTTTCTATGGCTACACCTTC
>NA|14|TRBJ1-5|NA|TRBV9
CASSIGPEGQPQHF
TGTGCCAGCAGCATTGGGCCAGAGGGTCAGCCCCAGCATTTT
>NA|11|TRBJ1-4|NA|TRBV14
CASSPGEKLFF
TGTGCCAGCAGCCCGGGGGAAAAACTGTTTTTT
>TRBD1|16|TRBJ2-3|NA|TRBV11-3
CASSLTGESSTDTQYF
TGTGCCAGCAGCCTTACAGGGGAATCTAGCACAGATACGCAGTATTTT
>TRBD1|16|TRBJ1-4|once|TRBV7-9
CASSRSGDSSNEKLFF
TGTGCCAGCAGCCGTTCGGGGGACAGCTCAAATGAAAAACTGTTTTTT
>NA|16|TRBJ1-6|NA|TRBV2
CASMPGKSSYNSPLHF
TGTGCCAGCATGCCAGGGAAGAGCTCCTATAATTCACCCCTCCACTTT
>TRBD1|17|TRBJ1-1|NA|TRBV5-1
CASSFRPGQPPNTEAFF
TGCGCCAGCAGCTTCCGGCCGGGACAGCCACCCAACACTGAAGCTTTCTTT
>NA|12|TRBJ2-7|NA|TRBV11-2
CASSFTSSEQYF
TGTGCCAGCAGCTTCACCTCCTCGGAGCAGTACTTC
>NA|12|TRBJ1-1|NA|TRBV30
CAWSRVHTEAFF
TGTGCCTGGAGCAGGGTTCACACTGAAGCTTTCTTT
>TRBD2|14|TRBJ2-1|NA|TRBV5-6
CASGTGLGMNEQFF
TGTGCCAGCGGGACGGGACTAGGGATGAATGAGCAGTTCTTC
>TRBD2|16|TRBJ2-1|few|TRBV7-6
CASSLEAGGVYNEQFF
TGTGCCAGCAGCTTAGAGGCGGGAGGGGTTTACAATGAGCAGTTCTTC
>NA|11|TRBJ2-7|NA|TRBV10-3
CAIGPSYEQYF
TGTGCCATCGGACCGTCCTACGAGCAGTACTTC
>TRBD2|16|TRBJ2-7|NA|TRBV4-2
CASSQDSGGTPYEQYF
TGTGCCAGCAGCCAAGACTCCGGGGGGACCCCCTACGAGCAGTACTTC
>NA|15|TRBJ1-2|NA|TRBV15
CATSINRASNYGYTF
TGTGCCACCAGCATAAACCGGGCCTCTAACTATGGCTACACCTTC
>TRBD2|13|TRBJ2-1|NA|TRBV5-1
CASGLAGGGEQFF
TGCGCCAGCGGACTAGCGGGAGGCGGCGAGCAGTTCTTC
>TRBD2|15|TRBJ2-1|NA|TRBV6-6
CASSYGGGTYNEQFF
TGTGCCAGCAGTTACGGCGGGGGGACCTACAATGAGCAGTTCTTC
>TRBD1|16|TRBJ2-7|NA|TRBV7-6
CASSLAMGTGSYEQYF
TGTGCCAGCAGCTTAGCGATGGGGACAGGAAGCTACGAGCAGTACTTC
>TRBD1|17|TRBJ1-6|NA|TRBV27
CASRRTGSSSYNSPLHF
TGTGCCAGCAGAAGGACAGGGTCCAGTTCCTATAATTCACCCCTCCACTTT
>TRBD1|13|TRBJ1-2|once|TRBV28
CASSLPTQGASHF
TGTGCCAGCAGTTTACCGACCCAGGGGGCGAGCCACTTC
>NA|15|TRBJ1-2|NA|TRBV9
CASSGEVVGDYGYTF
TGTGCCAGCAGCGGAGAAGTGGTAGGGGACTATGGCTACACCTTC
>NA|13|TRBJ1-2|NA|TRBV5-4
CASSLWGGEGYTF
TGTGCCAGCAGCTTGTGGGGGGGAGAAGGCTACACCTTC
>NA|12|TRBJ1-1|NA|TRBV11-3
CASSLYQREAFF
TGTGCCAGCAGCTTATATCAGCGTGAAGCTTTCTTT
>NA|16|TRBJ2-7|NA|TRBV14
CASSQFIGTAPYEQYF
TGTGCCAGCAGCCAATTTATCGGGACGGCTCCCTACGAGCAGTACTTC
>NA|15|TRBJ2-7|NA|TRBV5-1
CASSLASGDSYEQYF
TGCGCCAGCAGCTTGGCCTCGGGGGATTCCTACGAGCAGTACTTC
>NA|13|TRBJ2-5|NA|TRBV6-1
CASISPDQETQYF
TGTGCCAGCATTTCCCCAGACCAAGAGACCCAGTACTTC
>TRBD2|13|TRBJ2-3|NA|TRBV2
CASSWGLGDTQYF
TGTGCCAGCAGTTGGGGACTAGGAGATACGCAGTATTTT
>NA|17|TRBJ2-7|NA|TRBV7-9
CASSLSTPWSGLHEQYF
TGTGCCAGCAGCTTATCAACCCCATGGAGCGGTTTACACGAGCAGTACTTC